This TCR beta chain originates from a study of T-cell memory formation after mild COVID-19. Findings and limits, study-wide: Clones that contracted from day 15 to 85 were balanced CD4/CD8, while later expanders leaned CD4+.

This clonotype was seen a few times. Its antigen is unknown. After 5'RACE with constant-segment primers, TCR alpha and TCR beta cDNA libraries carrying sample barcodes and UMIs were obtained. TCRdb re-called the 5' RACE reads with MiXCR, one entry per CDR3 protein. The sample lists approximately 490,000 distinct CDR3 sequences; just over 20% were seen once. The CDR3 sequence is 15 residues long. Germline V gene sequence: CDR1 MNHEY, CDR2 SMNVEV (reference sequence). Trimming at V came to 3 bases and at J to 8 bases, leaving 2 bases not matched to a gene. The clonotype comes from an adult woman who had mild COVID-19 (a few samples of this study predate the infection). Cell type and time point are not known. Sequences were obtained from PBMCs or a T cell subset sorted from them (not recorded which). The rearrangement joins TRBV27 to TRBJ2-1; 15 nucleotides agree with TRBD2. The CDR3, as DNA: TGTGCCAGCAGTTTCGGACTAGCGGGAGGGTATGAGCAGTTCTTC. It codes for CASSFGLAGGYEQFF.